Listed here are 19 T cell receptor beta chains from one sample, sequenced in a study of shared clonotypes between healthy human individuals. The data were produced by immunoSEQ multiplex PCR, yet TCRdb's version contains in-frame clones alone and is incomplete. The sample has some 980,000 clones; around three quarters are singletons. The specimen was memory CD4+ T cells sorted from blood. Subset specified: CD45RA-negative fraction. These receptors originate from a man aged 18 to 30 in good health.

This clone was seen more than once but under ten times. The V call is TRBV27, the J call TRBJ2-3, with 15 bases fitting TRBD2. This CDR3 is 17 amino acids long. V trimming: 5 bases; J trimming: 1 base; junction bases outside the gene matches: 4. Germline assignment: CDR1 MNHEY and CDR2 SMNVEV (reference sequence). The DNA of the CDR3 is TGTGCCAGCAGTATTCGGACTAGCGGGGGGGGCACAGATACGCAGTATTTT. This sequence encodes CASSIRTSGGGTDTQYF.

This clone was counted once. This rearrangement joins TRBV5-4 to TRBJ1-6; 7 bases fit TRBD1. This CDR3 has 17 residues. Trimming took 3 bases from V and 6 from J; bases not matched to a gene: 12. Germline V CDR1 and CDR2: SGHNT, YYREEE (reference sequence). CDR3: CASSSVGTARTNSPLHF. Here the CDR3 DNA reads TGTGCCAGCAGCTCGGTAGGGACAGCGAGAACTAATTCACCCCTCCACTTT.

The V gene is TRBV19, the J gene TRBJ1-5, with 9 bases matching TRBD1. This CDR3 is built from 14 residues. The ends lost 9 bases at V and 3 bases at J; junction bases unmatched: 6. Germline-derived CDR1 and CDR2 are LNHDA and SQIVND (reference sequence). In DNA, the CDR3 is TGTGCCAGCCGGGGACAGGGCGACAATCAGCCCCAGCATTTT. This encodes CASRGQGDNQPQHF.

On this clone itself: A read error may account for a junction end that differs from germline. The chain recombines TRBV7-7 with TRBJ1-6, with 10 bases lining up with TRBD1. CDR3 length equals 18 residues. Per the germline V gene, CDR1 is SSHAT and CDR2 is FNYEAQ (reference sequence). This chain's CDR3 is CASSLGTGVSSYNSPLHF. The DNA of the CDR3 is TGTGCTAGCAGCTTAGGGACAGGGGTTAGCTCCTATAATTCACCCCTCCACTTT.

Concerning this clone itself: Other DNA sequences in this sample translate to the same CDR3. V is TRBV5-1 and J is TRBJ1-1, with D uncertain. The CDR3 consists of 15 residues. Deletions cut 0 bases from V and 1 base from J, with 10 bases between. The germline CDR1 and CDR2 sequences are SGHRS and YFSETQ. The CDR3 bases are TGCGCCAGCAGCTTGGGTGCGGCGGGGAACACTGAAGCTTTCTTT. This sequence encodes CASSLGAAGNTEAFF.

The CDR3 loop is CASRPGVGEGSPLHF. CDR3 in DNA: TGCGCCAGCAGACCGGGCGTGGGGGAGGGTTCACCCCTCCACTTT. This chain connects TRBV5-1 to TRBJ1-6, with D possibly TRBD1 on 5 matching bases. This CDR3 has 15 residues. From germline, CDR1 is SGHRS and CDR2 YFSETQ. With 5 bases removed from V and 9 bases from J, the gap between germline ends came to 18 bases.

This chain connects TRBV7-6 to TRBJ1-1, with D uncertain. V was shortened by 5 bases and J by 0 bases, with 13 bases between the two germline ends. Germline lookup yields CDR1 SGHVS and CDR2 FNYEAQ. CDR3 size: 15 residues. The CDR3 DNA reads TGTGCCAGCAGCCCGACGGCGGGGATGAACACTGAAGCTTTCTTT. This gives the protein CASSPTAGMNTEAFF.

This clone was recorded many times. V is TRBV10-3 and J is TRBJ2-1; D perhaps matches TRBD1 (6 bases). V shed 10 bases and J shed 6 bases, with 16 bases lying between them. This CDR3 region has 13 residues. The germline V gene encodes CDR1 ENHRY and CDR2 SYGVKD. CDR3 bases: TGTGCCACCAATACCGGGACAACCAATGAGCAGTTCTTC. Translation gives CATNTGTTNEQFF.

This rearrangement joins TRBV5-1 to TRBJ2-7; D possibly corresponds to TRBD1 (6 bases). The CDR3 spans 15 residues. Germline CDR1 reads SGHRS; CDR2 reads YFSETQ. V lost 0 bases and J lost 0, with 10 bases in between. CDR3 in DNA: TGCGCCAGCAGCTTGGCAGGGGTGGGCTCCTACGAGCAGTACTTC. The encoded protein is CASSLAGVGSYEQYF.

The chain is built from TRBV27 and TRBJ2-1; D might be TRBD2 (5 bases). There are 13 residues in the CDR3. Germline V gene sequence: CDR1 MNHEY, CDR2 SMNVEV (reference sequence). The germline V and J ends were trimmed by 5 bases and 8 bases, with 13 bases remaining between them. The CDR3 here is CASSRPGNYEQFF. The CDR3 bases are TGTGCCAGCAGTCGCCCGGGGAACTATGAGCAGTTCTTC.

This clone was counted a few times. V is TRBV7-8 and J is TRBJ2-6, with a possible D match to TRBD2 (6 bases). In germline, CDR1 is SGHVS, CDR2 FQNEAQ. This CDR3 is built from 17 residues. V was pared by 2 bases and J by 1 base, with 12 bases between. Here the CDR3 DNA reads TGTGCCAGCAGCTTATCCGGGGGTGGGTCTGGGGCCAACGTCCTGACTTTC. The encoded protein is CASSLSGGGSGANVLTF.

V and J are TRBV7-2 and TRBJ1-3; D remains unclear. This CDR3 region has 15 residues. V was cut by 1 base and J by 4 bases, with 11 bases left in between. Germline V gene sequence: CDR1 SGHTA, CDR2 FQGNSA. The CDR3 loop reads CASSLVANMGNTIYF. As DNA, the CDR3 is TGTGCCAGCAGCTTAGTGGCCAACATGGGAAACACCATATATTTT.

The gene calls are TRBV30 and TRBJ1-5, with TRBD1 identical over 11 bases. CDR3 length: 12 amino acids. The germline V gene encodes CDR1 GTSNPN and CDR2 SVGIG (reference sequence). The CDR3 DNA follows: TGTGGGACAGGGGGCTGGAATCAGCCCCAGCATTTT. It yields the protein CGTGGWNQPQHF.

The chain employs TRBV28 and TRBJ1-5; no definite D call. In germline, CDR1 is MDHEN, CDR2 SYDVKM. CDR3 size: 16 residues. Deletions cut 1 base from V and 0 bases from J, with 10 bases between. CDR3 loop: CASSLSEGHSNQPQHF. CDR3 DNA sequence: TGTGCCAGCAGTTTATCTGAGGGCCATAGCAATCAGCCCCAGCATTTT.

The chain combines TRBV28 with TRBJ1-6; D is perhaps TRBD1 (6 bases). With 2 bases removed from V and 19 bases from J, the gap between germline ends came to 24 bases. This CDR3 is 15 amino acids long. Germline-derived CDR1 and CDR2 are MDHEN and SYDVKM. The CDR3 loop is CASSLVGVRGGITHF. DNA of the CDR3: TGTGCCAGCAGTTTAGTTGGAGTAAGAGGGGGTATCACGCACTTT.

The chain uses TRBV10-3 and TRBJ2-2; D unclear. This CDR3 spans 13 amino acids. Germline assignment: CDR1 ENHRY and CDR2 SYGVKD. The germline V and J ends were trimmed by 6 bases and 3 bases, with 8 bases remaining between them. The CDR3 DNA reads as TGTGCCATCAGACCGACCGACACCGGGGAGCTGTTTTTT. Amino acids: CAIRPTDTGELFF.

V is TRBV6-1 and J is TRBJ1-6; D remains ambiguous. This CDR3 is 14 amino acids long. Germline V CDR1 and CDR2: MNHNS, SASEGT. V was clipped by 4 bases and J by 6 bases, with 10 bases between them. The CDR3 DNA sequence: TGTGCCAGCAGTGGGGCACTGAGTAATTCACCCCTCCACTTT. Its translation: CASSGALSNSPLHF.

The rearrangement links TRBV30 to TRBJ2-5; D ambiguous. The germline gives CDR1 GTSNPN, CDR2 SVGIG (reference sequence). The CDR3 spans 13 residues. V was trimmed by 4 bases and J by 3 bases, leaving 12 bases between them. The CDR3 here is CAWTAQAKETQYF. In nucleotides, the CDR3 is TGTGCCTGGACCGCGCAAGCGAAAGAGACCCAGTACTTC.

The chain joins TRBV5-1 to TRBJ2-5; TRBD1 is a possible D gene (5 bases). The V and J ends lost 4 bases and 5 bases respectively, with 21 bases between them. Germline values: CDR1 SGHRS, CDR2 YFSETQ. The CDR3 runs 16 residues. The CDR3 region has the DNA TGCGCCAGCAGCCCGCGTGGAGCGTCCTCAGGGGAGACCCAGTACTTC. Protein sequence: CASSPRGASSGETQYF.